The 21 T cell receptor beta chains in this list originate from one sample, sequenced in a study of tumor-infiltrating lymphocytes in localized non-small cell lung cancer (dated by TCRdb to the early 2020s). The library was obtained by the immunoSEQ multiplex PCR assay. TCRdb retrieved this table from immuneACCESS and kept in-frame rearrangements only. Not all clones are present; in checked studies, unresolved V genes account for under half, and no reason is known for the remainder. Across this sample there are roughly 14,000 clones, with 75% seen only once. The top ten clonotypes cover roughly 4.5% of the sample. The sample was lung tumor tissue. The origin of the receptors is a human donor with non-small cell lung cancer.

The chain has TRBV5-6 and TRBJ1-1; 8 bases line up with TRBD1. Germline V gene lookup returns CDR1 SGHDT and CDR2 YYEEEE. The CDR3 is 13 residues long. Unmatched junction bases numbered 2, after V lost 3 bases and J lost 4 bases. The CDR3 region is CASSWTGITEAFF. In DNA, the CDR3 is TGTGCCAGCAGCTGGACAGGGATCACTGAAGCTTTCTTT.

The V call is TRBV29-1, the J call TRBJ1-1; D call uncertain. The CDR3 has 15 residues. V dropped 0 bases and J dropped 4 bases, with 15 bases sitting between them. Germline lookup yields CDR1 SQVTM and CDR2 ANQGSEA. This CDR3 reads CSVEDRVTQITEAFF. The CDR3 DNA reads as TGCAGCGTTGAAGATCGGGTCACCCAGATCACTGAAGCTTTCTTT.

The gene calls are TRBV4-3 and TRBJ1-6, with D perhaps TRBD1 (5 bases). Trimming stripped 1 base from V and 0 bases from J, with 10 bases between. The germline V gene encodes CDR1 LGHNA and CDR2 YSLEER. This CDR3 has 17 residues. This chain's CDR3 is CASSQGQPGSYNSPLHF. DNA for the CDR3: TGCGCCAGCAGCCAAGGACAGCCAGGCTCCTATAATTCACCCCTCCACTTT.

This rearrangement joins TRBV5-1 to TRBJ1-3; 7 positions match TRBD1. V lost 3 bases and J lost 3; bases outside the gene matches: 12. This CDR3 region has 17 residues. Per the germline V gene, CDR1 is SGHRS and CDR2 is YFSETQ. CDR3 amino acids: CASSSAAGTAFGNTIYF. CDR3 in DNA: TGCGCCAGCAGCTCCGCAGCCGGGACAGCTTTTGGAAACACCATATATTTT.

V is TRBV18 and J is TRBJ2-5; D ambiguous. Per the germline V gene, CDR1 is KGHSH and CDR2 is LQKENI. The CDR3 is made up of 13 amino acids. The V gene lost 1 base and the J gene lost 5 bases, with 8 bases spanning the gap. The CDR3: CASSPRLLETQYF. CDR3 sequence (DNA): TGTGCCAGCTCACCACGGTTATTGGAGACCCAGTACTTC.

V usage is TRBV5-4 and J usage is TRBJ2-7; TRBD1 is a possible D gene (5 bases). Trimming pared 2 bases from V and 4 bases from J, leaving 13 bases between. In germline, CDR1 is SGHNT, CDR2 YYREEE (reference sequence). This CDR3 is built from 14 residues. In nucleotides, the CDR3 is TGTGCCAGCAGCTTCGGACAACATGAATACGAGCAGTACTTC. Protein sequence: CASSFGQHEYEQYF.

The chain joins TRBV5-1 to TRBJ2-5, with D possibly being TRBD1 (5 bases). This CDR3 comprises 14 residues. The germline CDR1 and CDR2 sequences are SGHRS and YFSETQ. V lost 4 bases to trimming and J lost 3 bases, with 13 bases between them. The CDR3 here is CASSPQGSEETQYF. DNA for the CDR3: TGCGCCAGCAGCCCGCAGGGTTCCGAAGAGACCCAGTACTTC.

The V call is TRBV5-4, the J call TRBJ2-7, with D tentatively TRBD1 or TRBD2 (5 bases each). Germline CDR1 reads SGHNT; CDR2 reads YYREEE (reference sequence). The CDR3 spans 13 residues. V lost 3 bases and J 2 bases, leaving 9 bases between the germline ends. Written as DNA, the CDR3 is TGTGCCAGCAGCTCAGGGCGGGCCTACGAGCAGTACTTC. It is translated as CASSSGRAYEQYF.

This chain uses TRBV30 with TRBJ2-3, with TRBD1 matching over 12 bases. The CDR3 is made up of 17 amino acids. Germline loops: CDR1 GTSNPN, CDR2 SVGIG (reference sequence). V gave up 2 bases and J gave up 3 bases; unmatched junction bases: 9. As DNA, the CDR3 is TGTGCCTGGAGTCCGGGACAGGGGGCGAGATGGACAGATACGCAGTATTTT. This sequence encodes CAWSPGQGARWTDTQYF. The complete variable domain, with remaining parts taken from reference TRBV30 and TRBJ2-3, reads SQTIHQWPATLVQPVGSPLSLECTVEGTSNPNLYWYRQAAGRGLQLLFYSVGIGQISSEVPQNLSASRPQDRQFILSSKKLLLSDSGFYLCAWSPGQGARWTDTQYFGPGTRLTVL.

The gene calls are TRBV27 and TRBJ1-4; D not resolved. Germline V gives CDR1 MNHEY, CDR2 SMNVEV (reference sequence). The CDR3 has 14 residues. V lost 4 bases to trimming and J lost 0 bases, with 6 bases between them. CDR3 loop: CASSSVATNEKLFF. CDR3 in DNA: TGTGCCAGCAGTTCAGTTGCAACTAATGAAAAACTGTTTTTT.

This clone has more than one count but fewer than ten. This chain joins TRBV6-5 and TRBJ2-2; TRBD2 agrees at 7 bases. CDR1 MNHEY and CDR2 SVGAGI come from the germline V gene. The CDR3 runs to 13 residues. J was trimmed by 2 bases and V by 10 bases; bases with no gene match: 4. Here the CDR3 reads CATKRDNTGELFF. CDR3 DNA sequence: TGTGCCACCAAGCGGGACAACACCGGGGAGCTGTTTTTT.

This clone came up a few times. This chain links TRBV5-6 with TRBJ1-1; D is perhaps TRBD1 (5 bases). Trimming shortened V by 3 bases and J by 0 bases, and 12 bases separated the two germline ends. The germline gives CDR1 SGHDT, CDR2 YYEEEE. This CDR3 has 15 residues. The CDR3 DNA follows: TGTGCCAGCAGCTGGGGGTGGATGATGAACACTGAAGCTTTCTTT. Translating it yields CASSWGWMMNTEAFF.

This clone was found a few times. The gene calls are TRBV6-1 and TRBJ2-3; 7 nucleotides match TRBD1. Germline loops: CDR1 MNHNS, CDR2 SASEGT. This CDR3 contains 15 residues. Trimming cost V 6 bases and J 0 bases; bases outside gene matches: 6. CDR3 sequence: CASRTTGQSTDTQYF. CDR3 DNA sequence: TGTGCCAGCAGGACGACAGGGCAAAGCACAGATACGCAGTATTTT.

The CDR3 protein is CAISPGSGGYTDTQYF. Written as DNA, the CDR3 is TGTGCCATCAGTCCGGGAAGCGGGGGCTACACAGATACGCAGTATTTT. V usage is TRBV10-3 and J usage is TRBJ2-3; 8 bases agree with TRBD2. Germline values: CDR1 ENHRY, CDR2 SYGVKD. With V trimmed by 5 bases and J by 2 bases, 9 bases remained unmatched. The CDR3 contains 16 residues.

The CDR3 DNA is TGTGCCAGCAGTTGCCGACTAGCGGGGGTTTACAAAAACATTCAGTACTTC. This gives the protein CASSCRLAGVYKNIQYF. The chain uses TRBV6-9 and TRBJ2-4; 12 nucleotides align to TRBD2. The CDR3 is 17 amino acids. CDR1 is MNHGY, CDR2 SVAAGI, per germline. The junction had 7 bases not matched to a gene; V was cut back by 4 bases and J by 3 bases.

V and J are TRBV18 and TRBJ2-5; D unclear. V lost 2 bases and J 4 bases, leaving 5 bases between the germline ends. The CDR3 is 12 amino acids. Germline-derived CDR1 and CDR2 are KGHSH and LQKENI. The CDR3 nucleotides read TGTGCCAGCTCACCATTGGCAGAGACCCAGTACTTC. It translates to CASSPLAETQYF.

The chain joins TRBV2 to TRBJ2-3, with 8 bases fitting TRBD1. Germline CDR1 reads SNHLY; CDR2 reads FYNNEI. This CDR3 region has 15 residues. Losses at the gene ends were 5 bases for V and 3 bases for J; bases not matched to a gene: 7. The CDR3 bases are TGTGCCAGCAGTCGTGCAGGGGGCGGTACAGATACGCAGTATTTT. It codes for CASSRAGGGTDTQYF. The full variable domain, rest sourced from reference TRBV2 and TRBJ2-3, is EPEVTQTPSHQVTQMGQEVILRCVPISNHLYFYWYRQILGQKVEFLVSFYNNEISEKSEIFDDQFSVERPDGSNFTLKIRSTKLEDSAMYFCASSRAGGGTDTQYFGPGTRLTVL.

This chain joins TRBV4-1 and TRBJ1-2, with a possible D match to TRBD1 (6 bases). Germline CDR1 reads MGHRA; CDR2 reads YSYEKL. The V end lost 4 bases, the J end lost 8 bases, and 26 bases lay between the germline ends. The CDR3 extends over 17 amino acids. CDR3 coding DNA: TGCGCCAGCAGCCCCCCTCTTCTGTGGCACAGGGACGGGGGCTACACCTTC. It translates to CASSPPLLWHRDGGYTF.

The CDR3: CASSVTGVDYGYTF. In DNA form, the CDR3 reads TGTGCCAGTAGTGTTACAGGGGTTGACTATGGCTACACCTTC. The rearrangement joins TRBV19 to TRBJ1-2, with 7 bases that match TRBD1. Trimming at V came to 5 bases and at J to 3 bases, leaving 6 bases not matched to a gene. This CDR3 is 14 amino acids long. Germline loops: CDR1 LNHDA, CDR2 SQIVND (reference sequence).

The genes are TRBV7-9 and TRBJ2-1; TRBD2 aligns across 10 bases. With V trimmed by 1 base and J by 5 bases, 14 bases remained unmatched. In germline, CDR1 is SEHNR, CDR2 FQNEAQ (reference sequence). The CDR3 totals 19 residues. The CDR3 DNA sequence: TGTGCCAGCAGCTTAGGGGGGGAACTACTAGCGGGGAACAACAATGAGCAGTTCTTC. It codes for CASSLGGELLAGNNNEQFF.

This clone was observed a few times. The chain carries TRBV11-2 and TRBJ2-7; D remains unclear. V was pared by 5 bases and J by 1 base, with 9 bases between. Germline CDR1 is SGHAT and CDR2 is FQNNGV. There are 13 residues in the CDR3. CDR3 nucleotides: TGTGCCAGCAGCCCCCCGGCATCCTACGAGCAGTACTTC. Translating it yields CASSPPASYEQYF.